The following is a TCR beta chain sequence with its context. What it recognizes is unknown. A clone one base away is much larger, so this may be a read error. The sample is drawn from a study of blood T cells in healthy people across ages. Study-wide points: The fall in TCR beta diversity per million T cells was roughly linear with age. With unsorted PBMCs, a conclusive comparison of naive versus antigen-experienced cells was not possible.

Isolating PBMCs gave at least 6.5 million of these cells per sample. Germline V CDR1 and CDR2: MDHEN, SYDVKM. With V trimmed by 4 bases and J by 3 bases, 17 bases remained unmatched. This CDR3 has 19 residues. A second about 6 to 12 cycle PCR used barcoded and J-beta primers. Researchers report that each sample yielded at least 2.5 million CDR3-containing paired-end reads. Each CDR3 protein gets one entry after TCRdb re-called the 5' RACE reads with MiXCR. The table lists around 870,000 distinct CDR3 sequences, around 28% of them singletons. This clonotype was sampled from a woman of 80 years or more in good health. The chain has TRBV28 and TRBJ2-3, with 9 positions matching TRBD2. Sequenced material: blood. In DNA form, the CDR3 reads TGTGCCAGCAGTTCTCACCGACTAGCGGAGGGGCTGATGACAGATACGCAGTATTTT. It yields the protein CASSSHRLAEGLMTDTQYF.